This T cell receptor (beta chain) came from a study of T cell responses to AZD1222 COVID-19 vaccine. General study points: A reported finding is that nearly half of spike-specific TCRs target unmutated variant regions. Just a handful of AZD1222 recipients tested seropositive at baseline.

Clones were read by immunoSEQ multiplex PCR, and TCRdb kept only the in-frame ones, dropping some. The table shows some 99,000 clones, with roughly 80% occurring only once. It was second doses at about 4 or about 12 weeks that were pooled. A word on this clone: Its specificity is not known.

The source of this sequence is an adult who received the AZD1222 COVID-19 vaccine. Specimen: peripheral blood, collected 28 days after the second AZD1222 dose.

The CDR3 loop is CASSPHGAGYEQYF. CDR3 DNA sequence: TGTGCCAGCAGCCCTCACGGGGCAGGCTACGAGCAGTACTTC. The chain links TRBV9 to TRBJ2-7, with D perhaps being TRBD1 or TRBD2 (5 bases each). The V end lost 4 bases, the J end lost 3 bases, and 14 bases lay between the germline ends. The CDR3 has 14 residues. Germline lookup yields CDR1 SGDLS and CDR2 YYNGEE. The variable domain in full, completed from reference TRBV9 and TRBJ2-7, reads DSGVTQTPKHLITATGQRVTLRCSPRSGDLSVYWYQQSLDQGLQFLIQYYNGEERAKGNILERFSAQQFPDLHSELNLSSLELGDSALYFCASSPHGAGYEQYFGPGTRLTVT.